This T cell receptor (beta chain) was identified during a study of OX40 agonist ivuxolimab in advanced cancers. There are 16 residues in the CDR3. With 6 bases clipped from V and 3 bases from J, the junction kept 6 bases outside the gene matches. Germline CDR1 and CDR2: LNHDA and SQIVND (reference sequence). TCRdb's table, derived via immunoSEQ multiplex PCR, lists solely in-frame clones and lacks some. The sample records tens of thousands of clones, around 80% being singletons. The clonotype comes from an adult with an advanced solid tumor such as melanoma, head and neck, liver or kidney cancer. Sequenced here: CD4+ or CD8+ T cells sorted from blood, sampled in a trial of the OX40 agonist ivuxolimab. The genes are TRBV19 and TRBJ2-3; 13 bases are a match to TRBD2. CDR3 amino acids: CASSSLTSGRTDTQYF. The DNA of the CDR3 is TGTGCCAGTAGCTCTTTGACTAGCGGGAGGACAGATACGCAGTATTTT.